The clone carrying this TCR beta chain was observed a handful of times. The data stem from a study of beta chain features in type 1 diabetes. Germline V gives CDR1 SQVTM, CDR2 ANQGSEA. The CDR3 length is 15 residues. V was pared by 4 bases and J by 2 bases, with 11 bases of the junction left unmatched. Every isolated RNA sample was fully reverse transcribed, so sequencing captured expressed TCRB transcripts. Clones were sequenced by immunoSEQ multiplex PCR, and TCRdb holds only the in-frame ones, with some missing. The sample holds more than 300,000 clones; over 13% are singletons and the top ten take approximately 0.019%.

Sequencing was carried out using naive CD4+ T cells from blood. J is TRBJ2-7 and V is TRBV29-1; TRBD2 matches at 7 bases. The origin of this receptor is a woman in her late teens or twenties in good health. CDR3 in amino acids: CSVVVGGSLAYEQYF. The DNA of the CDR3 is TGCAGCGTTGTAGTAGGCGGGAGCCTCGCCTACGAGCAGTACTTC.